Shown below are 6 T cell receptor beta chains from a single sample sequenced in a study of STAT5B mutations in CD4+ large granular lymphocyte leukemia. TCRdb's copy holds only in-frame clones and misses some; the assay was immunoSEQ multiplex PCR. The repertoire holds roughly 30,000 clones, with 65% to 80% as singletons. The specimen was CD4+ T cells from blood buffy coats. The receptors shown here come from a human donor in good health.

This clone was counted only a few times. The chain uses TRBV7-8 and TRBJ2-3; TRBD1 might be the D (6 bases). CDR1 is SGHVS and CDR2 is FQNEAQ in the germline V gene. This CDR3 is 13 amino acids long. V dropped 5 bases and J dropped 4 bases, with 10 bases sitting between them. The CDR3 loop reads CASSGTNPDTQYF. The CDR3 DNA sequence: TGTGCCAGCAGCGGGACAAACCCAGATACGCAGTATTTT.

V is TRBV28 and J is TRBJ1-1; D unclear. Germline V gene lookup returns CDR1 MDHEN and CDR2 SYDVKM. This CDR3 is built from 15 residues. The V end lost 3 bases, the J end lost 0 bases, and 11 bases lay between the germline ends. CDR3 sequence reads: CASSFLGPLNTEAFF. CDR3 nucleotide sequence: TGTGCCAGCAGTTTCCTCGGACCTTTGAACACTGAAGCTTTCTTT.

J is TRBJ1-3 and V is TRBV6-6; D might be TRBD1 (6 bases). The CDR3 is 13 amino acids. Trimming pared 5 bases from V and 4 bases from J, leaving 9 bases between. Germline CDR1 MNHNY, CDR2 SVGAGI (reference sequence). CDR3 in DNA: TGTGCCAGCAGTCAGGACAGCGGAAACACCATATATTTT. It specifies CASSQDSGNTIYF.

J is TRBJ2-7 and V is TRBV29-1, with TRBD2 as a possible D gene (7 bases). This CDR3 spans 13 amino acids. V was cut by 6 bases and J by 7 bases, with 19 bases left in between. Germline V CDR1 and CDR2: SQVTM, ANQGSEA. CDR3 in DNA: TGCAGCGTCATACAGGGCCCCGGGGGGGAGCAGTACTTC. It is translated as CSVIQGPGGEQYF.

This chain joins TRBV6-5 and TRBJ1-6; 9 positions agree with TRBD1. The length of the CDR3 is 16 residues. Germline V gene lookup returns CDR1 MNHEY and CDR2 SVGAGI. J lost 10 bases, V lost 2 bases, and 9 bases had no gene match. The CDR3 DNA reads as TGTGCCAGCAGTTACCGTCCGGACAGGGGAAACTCACCCCTCCACTTT. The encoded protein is CASSYRPDRGNSPLHF.

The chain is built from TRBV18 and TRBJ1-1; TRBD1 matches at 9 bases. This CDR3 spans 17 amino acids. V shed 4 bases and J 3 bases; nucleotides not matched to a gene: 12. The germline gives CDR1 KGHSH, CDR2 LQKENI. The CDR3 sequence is CASSLVQGARGDTEAFF. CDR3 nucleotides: TGTGCCAGCTCACTAGTACAGGGGGCTCGGGGGGACACTGAAGCTTTCTTT.